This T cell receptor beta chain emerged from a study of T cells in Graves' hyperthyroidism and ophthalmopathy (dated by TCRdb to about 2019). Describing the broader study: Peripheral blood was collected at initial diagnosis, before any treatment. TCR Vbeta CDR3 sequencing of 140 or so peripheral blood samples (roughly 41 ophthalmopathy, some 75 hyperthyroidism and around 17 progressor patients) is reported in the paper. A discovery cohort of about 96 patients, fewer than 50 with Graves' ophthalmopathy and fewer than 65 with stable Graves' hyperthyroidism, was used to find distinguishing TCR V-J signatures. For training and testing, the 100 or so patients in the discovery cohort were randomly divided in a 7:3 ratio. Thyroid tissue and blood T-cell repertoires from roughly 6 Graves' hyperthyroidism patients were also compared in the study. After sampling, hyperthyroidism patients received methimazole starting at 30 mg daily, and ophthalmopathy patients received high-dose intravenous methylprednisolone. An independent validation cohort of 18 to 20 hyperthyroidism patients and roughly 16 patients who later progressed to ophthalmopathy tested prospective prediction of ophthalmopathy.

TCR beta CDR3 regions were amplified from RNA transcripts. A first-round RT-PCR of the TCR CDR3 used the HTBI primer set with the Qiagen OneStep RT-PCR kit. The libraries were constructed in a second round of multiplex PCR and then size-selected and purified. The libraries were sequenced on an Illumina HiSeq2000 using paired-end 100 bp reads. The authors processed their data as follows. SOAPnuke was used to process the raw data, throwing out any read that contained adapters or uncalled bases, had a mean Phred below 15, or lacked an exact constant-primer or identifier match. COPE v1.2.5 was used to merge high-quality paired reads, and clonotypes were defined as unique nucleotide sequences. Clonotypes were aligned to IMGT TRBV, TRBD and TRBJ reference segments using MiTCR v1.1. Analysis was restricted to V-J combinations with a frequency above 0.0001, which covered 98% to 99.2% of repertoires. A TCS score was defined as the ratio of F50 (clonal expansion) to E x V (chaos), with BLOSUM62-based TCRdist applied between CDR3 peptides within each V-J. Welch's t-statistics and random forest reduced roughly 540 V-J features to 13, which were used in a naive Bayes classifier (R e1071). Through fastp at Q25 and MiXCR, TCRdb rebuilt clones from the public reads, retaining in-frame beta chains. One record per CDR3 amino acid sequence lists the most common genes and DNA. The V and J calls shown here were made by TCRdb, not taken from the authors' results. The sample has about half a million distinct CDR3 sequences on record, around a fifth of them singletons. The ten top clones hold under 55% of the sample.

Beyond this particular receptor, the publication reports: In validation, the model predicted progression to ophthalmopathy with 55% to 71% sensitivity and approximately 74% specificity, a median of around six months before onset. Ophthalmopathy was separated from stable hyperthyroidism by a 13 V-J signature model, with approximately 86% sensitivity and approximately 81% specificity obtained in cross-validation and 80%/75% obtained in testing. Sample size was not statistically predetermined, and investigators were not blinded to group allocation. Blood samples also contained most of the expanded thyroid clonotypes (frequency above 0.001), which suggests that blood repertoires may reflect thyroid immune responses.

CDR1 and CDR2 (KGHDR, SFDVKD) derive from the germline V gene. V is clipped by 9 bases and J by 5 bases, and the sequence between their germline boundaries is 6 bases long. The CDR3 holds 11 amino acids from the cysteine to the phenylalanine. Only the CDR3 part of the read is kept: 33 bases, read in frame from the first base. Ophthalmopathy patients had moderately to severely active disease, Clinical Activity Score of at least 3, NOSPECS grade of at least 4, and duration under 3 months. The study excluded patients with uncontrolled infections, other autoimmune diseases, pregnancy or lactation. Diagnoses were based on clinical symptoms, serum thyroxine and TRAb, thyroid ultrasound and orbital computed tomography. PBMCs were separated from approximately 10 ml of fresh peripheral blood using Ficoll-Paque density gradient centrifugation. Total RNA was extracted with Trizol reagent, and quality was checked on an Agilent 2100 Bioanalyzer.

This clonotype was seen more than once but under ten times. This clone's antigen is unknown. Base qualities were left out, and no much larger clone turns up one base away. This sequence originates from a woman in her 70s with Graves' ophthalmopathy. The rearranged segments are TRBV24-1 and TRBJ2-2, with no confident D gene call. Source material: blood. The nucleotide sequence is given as TGTGCCACCCCAGCAACCGGGGAGCTGTTTTTT. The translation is CATPATGELFF.